The subject of this entry is one TCR beta chain. In the original workflow: Amplification of reference gene primers was used by the study to estimate nucleated cell counts. TCRdb's copy holds only in-frame clones and misses some; the assay was immunoSEQ multiplex PCR. That table is the source of V, J and clone size, and D and trimming were worked out from the DNA. The sample records about 140,000 clones, approximately 91% being singletons. This specimen belongs to a study of blood T cell repertoires in COVID-19. Study at large: Samples came from the United States, Italy and Spain, spanning acute and convalescent COVID-19. PBMCs, B-cell-depleted T cells, or T cells were the source of the cDNA or gDNA that made up the material.

V lost 4 bases to trimming and J lost 8 bases, with 8 bases between them. The CDR3 extends over 12 amino acids. The sample taken for sequencing was peripheral blood. The clonotype comes from an older man with acute or convalescent COVID-19. This chain uses TRBV12-3 or TRBV12-4 with TRBJ1-4; D gene ambiguous. CDR3 bases: TGTGCCAGCAGTTGGGAGGAGGAAAAACTGTTTTTT. This encodes CASSWEEEKLFF.